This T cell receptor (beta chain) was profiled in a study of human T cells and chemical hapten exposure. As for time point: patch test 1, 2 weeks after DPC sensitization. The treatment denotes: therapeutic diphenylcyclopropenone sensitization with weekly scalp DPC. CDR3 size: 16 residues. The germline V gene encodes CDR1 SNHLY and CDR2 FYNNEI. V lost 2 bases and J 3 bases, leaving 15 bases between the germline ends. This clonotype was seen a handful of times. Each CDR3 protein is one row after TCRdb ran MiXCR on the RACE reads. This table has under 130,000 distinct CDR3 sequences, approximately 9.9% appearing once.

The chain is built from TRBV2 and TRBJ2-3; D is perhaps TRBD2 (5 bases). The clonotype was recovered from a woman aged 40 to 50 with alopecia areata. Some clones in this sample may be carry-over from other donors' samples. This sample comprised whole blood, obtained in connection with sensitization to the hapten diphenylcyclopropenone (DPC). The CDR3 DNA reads TGTGCCAGCAGTGAATTCGCGGGTGTTAGAACAGATACGCAGTATTTT. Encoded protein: CASSEFAGVRTDTQYF.